This TCR beta chain stems from a study (dated by TCRdb to 2015 to 2018). Concerning the study at large: To characterize human CD8+ TCR repertoires that recognize immunodominant viral antigens, the researchers relied on sequence and structural analyses.

General conclusions and limits of the study: CD8+ TCR repertoires specific to different immunodominant viral antigens were reported to be distinct from each other and highly diverse.

The germline V gene encodes CDR1 SSHAT and CDR2 FNYEAQ (reference sequence). Spanning cysteine to phenylalanine, the CDR3 consists of 13 amino acids. The kept DNA is CDR3 alone, 39 bases in frame from the first base. This clonotype is classified as large (0.1 to 1%). No antigen is known for it. Germline and junction disagree at one end, which may indicate a read error. TCRdb shows the sequencer as Illumina HiSeq 2500. Using fastp at Q25 and MiXCR, TCRdb reprocessed the public reads and kept productive beta chains. Under each unique CDR3 protein, matching rows form one entry showing the most common genes and DNA. The table for this sample lists over a thousand distinct CDR3 sequences; 15% to 25% of them were counted only once. The ten biggest clones cover about 17% of the sample.

Sequencing was performed on CD8+ T cells (not recorded whether cultured). The chain couples TRBV7-7 to TRBJ2-1; no confident D gene assignment can be made. This TCR was recovered from a female donor. The CDR3: CASSLGPIDEQFF. The DNA is as follows: TGTGCTAGCAGCTTAGGTCCGATAGATGAGCAGTTCTTC.